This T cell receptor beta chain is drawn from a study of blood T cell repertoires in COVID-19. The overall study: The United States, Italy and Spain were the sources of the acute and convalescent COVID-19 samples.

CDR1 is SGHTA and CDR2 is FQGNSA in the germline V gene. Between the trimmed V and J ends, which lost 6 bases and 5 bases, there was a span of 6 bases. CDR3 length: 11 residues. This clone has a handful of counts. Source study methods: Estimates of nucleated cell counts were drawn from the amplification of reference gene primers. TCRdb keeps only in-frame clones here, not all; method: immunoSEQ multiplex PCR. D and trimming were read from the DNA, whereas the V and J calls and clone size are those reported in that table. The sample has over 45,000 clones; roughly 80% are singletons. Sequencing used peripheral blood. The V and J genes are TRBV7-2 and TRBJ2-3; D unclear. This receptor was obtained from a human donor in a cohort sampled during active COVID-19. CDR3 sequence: CASSLRDTQYF. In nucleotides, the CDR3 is TGTGCCAGCAGTCTCAGAGATACGCAGTATTTT.